This T cell receptor (beta chain) was captured in a study of blood T cell repertoires in COVID-19 (dated by TCRdb to about 2020). About the investigation overall: Samples from collaborators originated in the United States, Italy and Spain and spanned both the acute and convalescent phases of COVID-19. Subjects who had been exposed to COVID-19, were actively infected with it, or had recovered from it provided the deeply sampled blood TCRbeta repertoires that made up the dataset. The samples were drawn from two sources: the first 160 participants of the ongoing ImmuneRACE study, and about 1,300 subjects contributed by 6 global collaborators. The prospective study material was composed of cDNA or gDNA derived from T cells, B-cell-depleted T cells, or PBMCs. Where available, HLA class I and class II types were obtained from metadata supplied by the sample provider rather than from assay-based typing. The repertoires were released in a freely available public database intended as a resource for research on the immune response to SARS-CoV-2. The sample metadata nearly always contained a de-identified subject ID, COVID-19 status, age in years and sex. Overall study results and their limits: Clinical and demographic metadata were provided uncurated, with the amount varying by source and participant.

The immunoSEQ Assay, a bias-controlled multiplex PCR, was used to amplify TCRbeta CDR3 regions from genomic DNA. Concerning the study's data processing: Nucleated cell counts per sample were estimated from amplification of reference gene primers within the assay. Sequence reads were collapsed and filtered to measure the absolute abundance of every unique TCRbeta CDR3 rearrangement. For each sample, productive Simpson clonality was calculated as the square root of Simpson's diversity index over productive rearrangements. This is the immuneACCESS table as TCRdb keeps it, with only in-frame sequences that have V and J called. A part of the clones is gone; compared with another copy, unresolved V genes explain less than half, and the rest is unexplained. V and J calls and clone size come straight from that table; D and trimming were deduced from the DNA. The table for this sample lists fewer than 110,000 clones; about 93% of them were counted only once. The top ten clones comprise approximately 1.3% of the sample.

Each collaborating institution followed its own protocols to collect whole blood in K2EDTA tubes. Collaborator samples were shipped for TCRbeta analysis as frozen whole blood, isolated PBMCs, or DNA extracted from either sample type. Of note for this clone: It has no known antigen specificity. No much larger clone is present one base from it, and per-base qualities are unavailable.

CDR1 and CDR2 are drawn from the germline V gene (reference sequence): SSHAT, FNYEAQ. Including cysteine and phenylalanine, the CDR3 has 17 amino acids. Only CDR3 DNA remains: 51 bases, in frame from the first base. V lost 4 bases and J lost 6 bases; the stretch between them is 24 bases long. Input material: peripheral blood. The chain was built from TRBV7-7 and TRBJ1-2; the D segment could be TRBD1, given 5 matching bases. The sequence was obtained from a woman in her twenties or thirties with acute or convalescent COVID-19. The CDR3 loop reads CASSSNHRTISGDGYTF. The nucleotides read TGTGCCAGCAGCTCGAACCACAGGACTATTTCGGGCGATGGCTACACCTTC.